The sequence of this T cell receptor beta chain was determined in a study of beta chain features in type 1 diabetes. Findings and limits, study-wide: Any PCR bias toward short templates would affect both groups alike. There was a moderate but significant shortening of TCRB CDR3s in all four CD4+ subsets of Type 1 diabetes patients.

Expressed TCRB transcripts were sequenced because the entire RNA isolate underwent reverse transcription. TCRdb's table, derived via immunoSEQ multiplex PCR, lists solely in-frame clones and lacks some. The sample includes about 160,000 clones, around 9% of them seen just once. As concerns this clone: Its antigen is not identified.

The sequencing input was central memory CD4+ T cells from blood. This clonotype was sampled from a woman in her 30s with type 1 diabetes.

Written as DNA, the CDR3 is TGCGCCAGCAGCCAAGAAGGGCCGGGGGGTTCTGAAGCTTTCTTT. Residues: CASSQEGPGGSEAFF. The genes are TRBV4-1 and TRBJ1-1; D perhaps matches TRBD1 (5 bases). The CDR3 is made up of 15 amino acids. V was pared by 0 bases and J by 6 bases, with 14 bases between. In germline, CDR1 is MGHRA, CDR2 YSYEKL.